This note documents a single T cell receptor (beta chain) sequence. The authors' processing: Estimates of nucleated cell counts were drawn from the amplification of reference gene primers. TCRdb's table, derived via immunoSEQ multiplex PCR, lists solely in-frame clones and lacks some. V, J and clone size derive from that table, while D and trimming were established from the DNA sequence. The table records about 490,000 clones, approximately 83% of them present only once. These data belong to a study of blood T cell repertoires in COVID-19. In the study overall: Acute and convalescent COVID-19 specimens originated in the United States, Italy and Spain.

This CDR3 is 16 amino acids long. The junction had 7 bases not matched to a gene; V was cut back by 4 bases and J by 3 bases. The germline V gene has CDR1 MDHEN and CDR2 SYDVKM. The sample comprised peripheral blood. This clonotype was obtained from a human donor in a cohort sampled during active COVID-19. The chain couples TRBV28 to TRBJ2-1, with 9 bases identical to TRBD2. CDR3 amino acids: CASSSGLAGVYNEQFF. The CDR3 DNA is TGTGCCAGCAGTTCGGGACTAGCAGGGGTCTACAATGAGCAGTTCTTC.